This is a list of T cell receptor beta chains from one sample in a study of cytomegalovirus exposure and HLA in healthy donors. Sequenced by immunoSEQ multiplex PCR; TCRdb stores in-frame clones only, minus some. The data hold approximately 300,000 clones, with 87% observed a single time. Sequences were obtained from PBMCs. These receptor sequences come from a woman aged 25 to 39 in good health and CMV-seropositive. Each CDR3 is given with its conserved first and last residue.

V gene: TRBV7-8
CDR3 protein: CASSLTQGDGYTF

V gene: TRBV29-1
CDR3 protein: CSVEDRGLTSYEQYF

V gene: TRBV7-8
CDR3 protein: CASSPGSGYEQYF

V gene: TRBV4-2
CDR3 protein: CASSQGASQRVAYEQYF

V gene: TRBV4-2
CDR3 protein: CASSQESWDRSGLNGYTF

V gene: TRBV6-5
CDR3 protein: CASSYEPGELFF

V gene: TRBV7-3
CDR3 protein: CASSQRGGLAQYF

V gene: TRBV27
CDR3 protein: CASSFYSRRELFF

V gene: TRBV5-4
CDR3 protein: CASSWETGAGNTIYF

V gene: TRBV7-9
CDR3 protein: CASSLGGRSGYTF

V gene: TRBV29-1
CDR3 protein: CSARTELANYGYTF

V gene: TRBV6-5
CDR3 protein: CATKSRGGGYNEQFF

V gene: TRBV9
CDR3 protein: CASSVERSSGSLYNEQFF

V gene: TRBV27
CDR3 protein: CASSPNRQGMGNTIYF

V gene: TRBV6-1
CDR3 protein: CASGDRTDTQYF

V gene: TRBV2
CDR3 protein: CASLGTLGQYF

V gene: TRBV27
CDR3 protein: CASSPRTGTGANVLTF

V gene: TRBV27
CDR3 protein: CASGYEQYF

V gene: TRBV6-1
CDR3 protein: CASSEVGGYNQPQHF

V gene: TRBV6-1
CDR3 protein: CASSEIGWQTTYEQYF

V gene: TRBV9
CDR3 protein: CASSGGNEQFF

V gene: TRBV7-6
CDR3 protein: CASSLGLAGAPSVTDTQYF

V gene: TRBV6-1
CDR3 protein: CASSEERRGYEQYF

V gene: TRBV4-3
CDR3 protein: CASSQERAGGPYGYTF

V gene: TRBV5-4
CDR3 protein: CASGGDDEKLFF

V gene: TRBV2
CDR3 protein: CASAPETGLKYYGYTF

V gene: TRBV5-1
CDR3 protein: CASSAGTSGRDAYEQYF

V gene: TRBV21-1
CDR3 protein: CASSKEPLGKATDEQYF

V gene: TRBV2
CDR3 protein: CANTPGQYNSPLHF

V gene: TRBV6-6
CDR3 protein: CASSAPVAGVTGELFF

V gene: TRBV30
CDR3 protein: CAWSVRGTVRTGEQYF

V gene: TRBV29-1
CDR3 protein: CSVEPADTQYF

V gene: TRBV27
CDR3 protein: CASNRQGANTEAFF

V gene: TRBV6-5
CDR3 protein: CASSYTTGASGNTIYF

V gene: TRBV5-4
CDR3 protein: CASSSRVPDNSPLHF

V gene: TRBV4-1
CDR3 protein: CASSQDLGQGARTEAFF

V gene: TRBV10-2
CDR3 protein: CASSEGGGETQYF

V gene: TRBV4-3
CDR3 protein: CASSQVRGQPQHF

V gene: TRBV5-1
CDR3 protein: CASSPASGASYEQYF

V gene: TRBV2
CDR3 protein: CASSPGLAGVGPTYQETQYF

V gene: TRBV7-8
CDR3 protein: CASSLDGSYEQYF

V gene: TRBV28
CDR3 protein: CASRPTPDSQPQHF

V gene: TRBV27
CDR3 protein: CASSYRVDEQFF

V gene: TRBV6-1
CDR3 protein: CASARVGAGTEAFF

V gene: TRBV11-2
CDR3 protein: CASSLGSGELFF

V gene: TRBV6-6
CDR3 protein: CASSYRDEQYF

V gene: TRBV13
CDR3 protein: CASRREGHNEQFF

V gene: TRBV5-1
CDR3 protein: CASSWGLAGSYNEQFF

V gene: TRBV4-1
CDR3 protein: CASSRGTDSYEQYF

V gene: TRBV13
CDR3 protein: CASNTGVRLDMQTEAFF

V gene: TRBV27
CDR3 protein: CASSPGGSPKNIQYF

V gene: TRBV9
CDR3 protein: CASSVVGLATDEQFF

V gene: TRBV2
CDR3 protein: CASSLPGTGKNEQFF

V gene: TRBV28
CDR3 protein: CASSLVEGFGEQYF

V gene: TRBV9
CDR3 protein: CASSVGGLRTDTQYF

V gene: TRBV7-9
CDR3 protein: CASSLDGGYTF

V gene: TRBV5-1
CDR3 protein: CASSSPNRTGRPGANVLTF

V gene: TRBV7-6
CDR3 protein: CASSPRNTEAFF